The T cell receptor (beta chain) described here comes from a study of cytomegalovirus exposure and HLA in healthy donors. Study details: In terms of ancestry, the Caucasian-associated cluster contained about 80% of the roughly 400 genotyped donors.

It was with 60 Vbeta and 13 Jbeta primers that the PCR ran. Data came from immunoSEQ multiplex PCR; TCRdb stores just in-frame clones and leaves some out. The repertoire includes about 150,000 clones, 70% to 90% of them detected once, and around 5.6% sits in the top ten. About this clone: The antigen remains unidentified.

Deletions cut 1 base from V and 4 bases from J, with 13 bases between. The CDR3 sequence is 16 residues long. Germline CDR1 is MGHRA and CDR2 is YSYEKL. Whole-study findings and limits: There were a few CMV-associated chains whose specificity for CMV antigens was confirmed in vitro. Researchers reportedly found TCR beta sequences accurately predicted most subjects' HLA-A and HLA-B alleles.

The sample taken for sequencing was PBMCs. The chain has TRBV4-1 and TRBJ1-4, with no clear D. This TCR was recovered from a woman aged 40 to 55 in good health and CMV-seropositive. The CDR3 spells CASSQAFPQFNEKLFF. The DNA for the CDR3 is TGCGCCAGCAGCCAAGCGTTTCCACAGTTTAATGAAAAACTGTTTTTT.